Described below is a single T cell receptor beta chain sequence and its context. It lacks a known antigen. There are no base qualities to consult, and no much larger clone falls within one base. This entry is derived from a study of cytomegalovirus exposure and HLA in healthy donors (TCRdb year 2017). Regarding the research as a whole: The 666 repertoires of the first cohort and the roughly 120 validation repertoires were produced on the same platform, according to a later analysis. Besides the first cohort of around 700 subjects, a separate validation cohort made up of 120 different subjects was used. The study aimed to test whether cataloging public T cell receptors could reveal signatures of past pathogen exposure. The study combined high-throughput TCR immunosequencing, statistical association of individual TCRs with disease status, and machine learning to predict cytomegalovirus infection status. Points the paper makes about the study in general: All 120 or so repertoires were used to score co-occurrence in the validation cohort in a later analysis, because that analysis had no HLA typing for the cohort. In vitro tests confirmed that three of the cytomegalovirus-associated TCR beta chains recognize cytomegalovirus antigens. In a later analysis, TCRs clustered in the first cohort were found to also tend to co-occur in the 130 or so validation repertoires, with approximately 94% of cluster scores above 0. The classifier was reported to diagnose cytomegalovirus status with high specificity and sensitivity in both the original and validation cohorts. Most TCR sequences were observed very rarely across donors, whereas some public TCRs were present in many individuals. It was suggested by the authors that the approach could potentially be generalized to other disease states and immunological phenotypes. The study listed 170 or so TCR beta chains as associated with cytomegalovirus.

Donors formed part of the validation cohort, which comprised some 120 subjects and was distinct from the first cohort of some 700 subjects. Libraries were prepared through the immunoSEQ multiplex PCR assay. In the paper's pipeline: A statistical classification framework was developed to diagnose cytomegalovirus status using the catalog of TCR beta chain sequences. TCRdb re-hosts the immuneACCESS table, in-frame sequences only. Its copies lack some clones; in the studies checked, an unresolved V gene accounts for under half of them, and the cause for the rest is not known. From that table come the V and J calls and clone size; the DNA was used to work out D and trimming. The sample table records tens of thousands of clones; over 85% of these occur just once. The ten most abundant clones make up more than 1% of the sample. The CDR3, from cysteine to phenylalanine, totals 15 residues. Just CDR3 DNA is preserved here, 45 bases in frame from base 1. The germline V gene provides CDR1 LGHNA and CDR2 YNFKEQ. The germline ends are 11 bases apart after V is trimmed by 1 base and J by 2 bases.

The rearrangement combines TRBV4-2 with TRBJ2-5; TRBD2 is a weak D gene call, 5 bases matching. The source of this sequence is a man between 18 and 29 years old in good health and CMV-seronegative. The sample was PBMCs. The CDR3: CASSQAGGVQETQYF. The DNA sequence is given as TGTGCCAGCAGCCAAGCTGGAGGCGTGCAAGAGACCCAGTACTTC.